A selection of T cell receptor beta chains follows, all from one sample in a study of blood T cell repertoires in COVID-19. Sequencing used immunoSEQ multiplex PCR; TCRdb keeps in-frame clones, though not all of them. This sample has 200,000 or so clones; around 82% occur once, and the top ten carry around 7.5%. Sequencing was carried out using PBMCs or T cells enriched from blood (not recorded which). These receptors all stem from a man aged 35-49 years who had recovered from COVID-19. Each CDR3 is given with its conserved first and last residue. The order of the fields is D gene, J gene, V gene, CDR3 protein. A D gene is named only where the DNA matches it firmly.

d_gene: -
j_gene: TRBJ1-1
v_gene: TRBV19
CDR3aa: CASLNRDNAWSTEAFF

d_gene: -
j_gene: TRBJ1-4
v_gene: TRBV3-1/TRBV3-2
CDR3aa: CASSQDVTYATNEKLFF

d_gene: -
j_gene: TRBJ1-3
v_gene: TRBV7-8
CDR3aa: CASSAFHQASGNTIYF

d_gene: -
j_gene: TRBJ2-1
v_gene: TRBV5-1
CDR3aa: CASSSPSGSINEQFF

d_gene: TRBD1
j_gene: TRBJ2-7
v_gene: TRBV29-1
CDR3aa: CSVGRGTGDGEQYF

d_gene: TRBD1
j_gene: TRBJ1-5
v_gene: TRBV24-1
CDR3aa: CATSDQDRVFGQPQHF

d_gene: TRBD2
j_gene: TRBJ2-4
v_gene: TRBV2
CDR3aa: CASISGRGGRNIQYF

d_gene: -
j_gene: TRBJ1-2
v_gene: TRBV5-4
CDR3aa: CASGFWGNYGYTF

d_gene: -
j_gene: TRBJ1-1
v_gene: TRBV19
CDR3aa: CASSPGGGPLSTEAFF

d_gene: -
j_gene: TRBJ2-3
v_gene: TRBV5-1
CDR3aa: CASSQAQPWDTQYF

d_gene: -
j_gene: TRBJ2-6
v_gene: TRBV6-1
CDR3aa: CASSDFPRSGANVLTF

d_gene: -
j_gene: TRBJ2-5
v_gene: TRBV10-3
CDR3aa: CAISDRAETQYF

d_gene: -
j_gene: TRBJ1-2
v_gene: TRBV9
CDR3aa: CASSVDPGMGALNYGYTF

d_gene: TRBD2
j_gene: TRBJ2-2
v_gene: TRBV5-1
CDR3aa: CASSLGLAGSIRTTGELFF

d_gene: -
j_gene: TRBJ1-1
v_gene: TRBV3-1/TRBV3-2
CDR3aa: CASSPTENTEAFF

d_gene: -
j_gene: TRBJ1-6
v_gene: TRBV19
CDR3aa: CASSIDRGKGDSPLHF

d_gene: TRBD2
j_gene: TRBJ2-3
v_gene: TRBV3-1/TRBV3-2
CDR3aa: CASSPGLAGGTDTQYF

d_gene: -
j_gene: TRBJ1-4
v_gene: TRBV4-2
CDR3aa: CASSQDTGVGKLFF